The TCR beta chain described here comes from a study of T cells in Graves' hyperthyroidism and ophthalmopathy. This CDR3 contains 16 residues. The germline V gene has CDR1 SEHNR and CDR2 FQNEAQ (reference sequence). V was pared by 5 bases and J by 10 bases, with 12 bases of the junction left unmatched. Study-wide points: Clonotypes that were expanded in thyroid above 0.001 mostly appeared in blood too.

This clonotype has ten or more counts. Its antigen is currently unknown. A patient was excluded if there was uncontrolled infection, other autoimmune disease, pregnancy or lactation. Around 10 ml fresh peripheral blood yielded the PBMCs. Amplification yielded TCR beta CDR3 regions, with RNA transcripts as the source. TCR CDR3 regions were first amplified by RT-PCR with HTBI primers. TCRdb processed the multiplex PCR reads anew with MiXCR; each CDR3 protein has one entry. This table holds around 620,000 distinct CDR3 sequences, approximately 15% found once. This receptor was obtained from a woman younger than 30 with Graves' ophthalmopathy. Input material: blood. V gene TRBV7-9 combines with J gene TRBJ2-1, with 12 bases that match TRBD2. The CDR3 bases are TGTGCCAGCAGCCCACGACTAGCGGGAGAGGGTGGCGAGCAGTTCTTC. It is translated as CASSPRLAGEGGEQFF. Based on the CDR3 plus reference TRBV7-9 and TRBJ2-1, the full variable domain is DTGVSQNPRHKITKRGQNVTFRCDPISEHNRLYWYRQTLGQGPEFLTYFQNEAQLEKSRLLSDRFSAERPKGSFSTLEIQRTEQGDSAMYLCASSPRLAGEGGEQFFGPGTRLTVL.